This is a list of T cell receptor beta chains from one sample in a study of cytomegalovirus exposure and HLA in healthy donors. Using immunoSEQ multiplex PCR, the repertoire was profiled, and TCRdb retains in-frame clones only, with some absent. This sample has some 150,000 clones; more than 75% occur once, and the top ten carry 3.5%. Material for sequencing was PBMCs. The origin of the receptors is a human donor in good health. Each CDR3 is given with its conserved first and last residue. The D gene is left open where the match is weak. Rows may omit the clone size; those that give it use once, few, many or a size class.

D gene,V gene,J gene,clone size,CDR3 protein,CDR3 DNA
NA,TRBV28,TRBJ2-3,NA,CASSRQAPGSDTQYF,TGTGCCAGCAGCCGCCAAGCCCCAGGGTCAGATACGCAGTATTTT
TRBD1,TRBV6-1,TRBJ1-3,NA,CASLPGQFSGNTIYF,TGTGCCAGTTTACCGGGACAGTTCTCTGGAAACACCATATATTTT
TRBD2,TRBV15,TRBJ2-7,once,CATSRDRQAGRYEQYF,TGTGCCACCAGCAGAGATCGCCAAGCGGGGCGCTACGAGCAGTACTTC
NA,TRBV30,TRBJ1-1,once,CAWAKLREAFF,TGTGCCTGGGCTAAGTTGAGGGAAGCTTTCTTT
TRBD2,TRBV7-6,TRBJ2-7,NA,CASSRGTSSYEQYF,TGTGCCAGCAGCCGCGGGACTAGCTCCTACGAGCAGTACTTC
TRBD1,TRBV7-3,TRBJ1-2,once,CASSRDGGRRGDYGYTF,TGTGCCAGCAGCCGCGATGGGGGGCGCAGGGGGGACTATGGCTACACCTTC
TRBD1,TRBV30,TRBJ1-5,NA,CAWSNSGQSSQPQHF,TGTGCCTGGAGTAACTCGGGACAGTCCAGTCAGCCCCAGCATTTT
TRBD1,TRBV6-1,TRBJ1-1,NA,CASSHRGIGTEAFF,TGTGCCAGCAGTCACAGGGGTATTGGCACTGAAGCTTTCTTT
TRBD1,TRBV6-5,TRBJ1-1,once,CASSYHGTGGYPEAFF,TGTGCCAGCAGTTACCACGGGACAGGGGGGTACCCTGAAGCTTTCTTT
NA,TRBV6-6,TRBJ2-1,NA,CASRGRRSGYYNEQFF,TGTGCCAGCAGGGGGCGTCGGTCCGGGTACTACAATGAGCAGTTCTTC
NA,TRBV10-3,TRBJ2-5,NA,CAISEPGFEETQYF,TGTGCCATCAGTGAGCCAGGGTTCGAAGAGACCCAGTACTTC
NA,TRBV10-3,TRBJ2-7,NA,CAIRPVGQTIYEQYF,TGTGCCATCAGGCCAGTTGGACAAACCATCTACGAGCAGTACTTC
TRBD2,TRBV27,TRBJ2-7,NA,CASSLEASGSFGAYEQYF,TGTGCCAGCAGTTTAGAGGCTAGCGGGAGCTTTGGGGCCTACGAGCAGTACTTC
TRBD1,TRBV6-5,TRBJ1-2,once,CASSSRTGGFYGYPF,TGTGCCAGCAGTTCCCGGACAGGGGGCTTCTATGGCTACCCCTTC
TRBD1,TRBV6-4,TRBJ2-1,few,CASSDSGDRLYNEQFF,TGTGCCAGCAGTGACTCGGGGGACAGACTATACAATGAGCAGTTCTTC
NA,TRBV6-1,TRBJ2-3,NA,CASSERRYF,TGTGCCAGCAGTGAACGTCGTTATTTT
TRBD1,TRBV5-1,TRBJ1-2,NA,CASSVQGAGDYGYTF,TGCGCCAGCAGCGTACAGGGGGCAGGTGACTATGGCTACACCTTC
NA,TRBV5-6,TRBJ1-2,NA,CASSLVGGLRGYTF,TGTGCCAGCAGCTTGGTAGGGGGTCTGAGGGGCTACACCTTC
TRBD1,TRBV5-6,TRBJ1-1,NA,CASSRDRLEAFF,TGTGCCAGCAGCCGGGACAGGCTTGAAGCTTTCTTT
NA,TRBV5-6,TRBJ2-7,NA,CASSAGPEQYF,TGTGCCAGCAGCGCGGGTCCCGAGCAGTACTTC
NA,TRBV7-2,TRBJ2-5,NA,CASSWGLARETQYF,TGTGCCAGCAGCTGGGGGCTAGCTCGGGAGACCCAGTACTTC
TRBD1,TRBV19,TRBJ1-5,NA,CATDSGGGNQPQHF,TGTGCCACTGACTCAGGGGGAGGCAATCAGCCCCAGCATTTT
TRBD2,TRBV10-1,TRBJ2-2,NA,CASSSQAGLAEYTGELFF,TGCGCCAGCAGTTCCCAGGCGGGACTAGCGGAGTACACCGGGGAGCTGTTTTTT
TRBD2,TRBV10-2,TRBJ2-3,few,CASSESAGEGDTQYF,TGCGCCAGCAGTGAGTCGGCGGGAGAAGGAGATACGCAGTATTTT
TRBD1,TRBV28,TRBJ1-1,NA,CASSLMTGGFFEAFF,TGTGCCAGCAGTTTAATGACAGGGGGTTTTTTTGAAGCTTTCTTT
NA,TRBV27,TRBJ2-3,NA,CASSFLGGSTDTQYF,TGTGCCAGCAGTTTCCTTGGCGGGAGCACAGATACGCAGTATTTT
TRBD1,TRBV7-2,TRBJ2-5,NA,CASSLTGGWGETQYF,TGTGCCAGCAGCTTAACAGGGGGCTGGGGAGAGACCCAGTACTTC
NA,TRBV29-1,TRBJ2-7,NA,CSGTTDSYEQYF,TGCAGCGGGACTACCGATTCCTACGAGCAGTACTTC
NA,TRBV11-1,TRBJ2-1,NA,CASSRGGDEQFF,TGTGCCAGCAGCCGAGGGGGTGATGAGCAGTTCTTC
TRBD1,TRBV10-3,TRBJ1-1,NA,CAISITGATEAFF,TGTGCCATCAGTATTACAGGGGCCACTGAAGCTTTCTTT
NA,TRBV27,TRBJ2-6,NA,CASSGGWGAPSGANVLTF,TGTGCCAGCAGTGGGGGGTGGGGAGCCCCCTCTGGGGCCAACGTCCTGACTTTC
NA,TRBV7-9,TRBJ2-1,NA,CASSTGRGGRNEQFF,TGTGCCAGCAGCACCGGAAGGGGGGGGCGGAATGAGCAGTTCTTC
NA,TRBV19,TRBJ1-4,NA,CASSIDRGSNEKLFF,TGTGCCAGTAGTATAGATCGGGGGTCTAATGAAAAACTGTTTTTT
NA,TRBV7-2,TRBJ2-1,NA,CASSLTYNEQFF,TGTGCCAGCAGCCTTACCTACAATGAGCAGTTCTTC
TRBD1,TRBV6-6,TRBJ1-2,NA,CASNTGTAAYGYTF,TGTGCCAGCAATACGGGGACAGCGGCCTATGGCTACACCTTC
TRBD1,TRBV15,TRBJ2-1,few,CATSSPTGVWNEQFF,TGTGCCACCAGCAGCCCCACAGGGGTGTGGAATGAGCAGTTCTTC
NA,TRBV5-4,TRBJ2-1,NA,CASSLWAHSYNEQFF,TGTGCCAGCAGCTTGTGGGCGCATTCCTACAATGAGCAGTTCTTC
NA,TRBV29-1,TRBJ1-1,NA,CSVEVVRVGTEAFF,TGCAGCGTTGAAGTAGTCAGGGTGGGCACTGAAGCTTTCTTT
TRBD1,TRBV27,TRBJ1-2,NA,CASSLSGQGSVGYTF,TGTGCCAGCAGTTTATCGGGACAGGGCTCGGTTGGCTACACCTTC
TRBD2,TRBV2,TRBJ2-1,NA,CASVLGTSGSEQFF,TGTGCCAGTGTTTTGGGGACTAGCGGGAGCGAGCAGTTCTTC
NA,TRBV7-6,TRBJ2-2,NA,CASSSIAKAANTGELFF,TGTGCCAGCAGCTCGATAGCTAAAGCGGCGAACACCGGGGAGCTGTTTTTT
NA,TRBV4-1,TRBJ1-5,NA,CASSLPDRPNQPQHF,TGCGCCAGCAGCCTCCCCGACAGACCCAATCAGCCCCAGCATTTT
NA,TRBV7-2,TRBJ2-2,NA,CASSLTPVGGYAGELFF,TGTGCCAGCAGCTTAACCCCTGTGGGAGGTTATGCCGGGGAGCTGTTTTTT
NA,TRBV7-8,TRBJ2-7,NA,CASRPTGIVGEQYF,TGTGCCAGCAGGCCCACGGGGATAGTAGGGGAGCAGTACTTC
NA,TRBV30,TRBJ1-2,few,CAWSDNPRGHGYPF,TGTGCCTGGAGTGATAACCCCAGGGGTCATGGCTACCCCTTC